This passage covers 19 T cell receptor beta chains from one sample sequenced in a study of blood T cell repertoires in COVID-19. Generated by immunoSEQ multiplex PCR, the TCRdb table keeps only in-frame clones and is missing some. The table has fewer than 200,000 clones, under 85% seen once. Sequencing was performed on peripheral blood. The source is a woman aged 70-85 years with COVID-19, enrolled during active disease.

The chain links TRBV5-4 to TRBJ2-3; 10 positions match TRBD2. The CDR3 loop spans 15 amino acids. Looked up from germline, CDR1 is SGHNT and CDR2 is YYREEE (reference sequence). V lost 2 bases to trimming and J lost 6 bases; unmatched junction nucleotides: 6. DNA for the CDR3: TGTGCCAGCAGCTTAGCGGGAGGGCGAATCGATACGCAGTATTTT. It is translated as CASSLAGGRIDTQYF. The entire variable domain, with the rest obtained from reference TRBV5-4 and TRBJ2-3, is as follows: ETGVTQSPTHLIKTRGQQVTLRCSSQSGHNTVSWYQQALGQGPQFIFQYYREEENGRGNFPPRFSGLQFPNYSSELNVNALELDDSALYLCASSLAGGRIDTQYFGPGTRLTVL.

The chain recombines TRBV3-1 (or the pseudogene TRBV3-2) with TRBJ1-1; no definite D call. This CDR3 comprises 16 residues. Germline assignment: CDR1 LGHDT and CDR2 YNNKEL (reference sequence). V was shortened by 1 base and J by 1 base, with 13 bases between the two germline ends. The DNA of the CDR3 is TGTGCCAGCAGCCAAGTCCGCGGGGTGAGGAACACTGAAGCTTTCTTT. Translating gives CASSQVRGVRNTEAFF.

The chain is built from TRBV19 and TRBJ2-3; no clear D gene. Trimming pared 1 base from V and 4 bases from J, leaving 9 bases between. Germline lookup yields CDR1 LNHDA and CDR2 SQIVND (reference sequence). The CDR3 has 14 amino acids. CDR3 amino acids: CASSIGAGSDTQYF. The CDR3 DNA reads TGTGCCAGTAGTATAGGTGCCGGTTCAGATACGCAGTATTTT.

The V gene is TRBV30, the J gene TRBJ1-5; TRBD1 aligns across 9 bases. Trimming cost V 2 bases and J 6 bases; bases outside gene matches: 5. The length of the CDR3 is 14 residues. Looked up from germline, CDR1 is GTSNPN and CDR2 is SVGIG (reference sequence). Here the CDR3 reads CAWSPGTGFQPQHF. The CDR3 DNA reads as TGTGCCTGGAGTCCCGGGACAGGGTTTCAGCCCCAGCATTTT.

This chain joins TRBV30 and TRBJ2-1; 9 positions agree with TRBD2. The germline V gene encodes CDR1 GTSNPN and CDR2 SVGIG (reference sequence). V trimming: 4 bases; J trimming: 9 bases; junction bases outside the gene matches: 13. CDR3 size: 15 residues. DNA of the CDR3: TGTGCCTGGACTTCCCTAGCGGGAAGCTTCAGTGAGCAGTTCTTC. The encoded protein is CAWTSLAGSFSEQFF.

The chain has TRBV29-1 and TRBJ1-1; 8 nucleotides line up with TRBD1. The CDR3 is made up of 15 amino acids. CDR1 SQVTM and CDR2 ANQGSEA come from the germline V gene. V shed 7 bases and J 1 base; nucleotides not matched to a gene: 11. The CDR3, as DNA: TGCAGCGCACGACCAGGGACAGGTGAGAACACTGAAGCTTTCTTT. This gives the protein CSARPGTGENTEAFF.

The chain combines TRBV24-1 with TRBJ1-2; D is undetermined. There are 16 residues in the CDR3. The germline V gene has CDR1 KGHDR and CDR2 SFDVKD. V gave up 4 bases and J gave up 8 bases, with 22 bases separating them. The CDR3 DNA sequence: TGTGCCACCAGTGACTCCGGGATCTCGTCAGGTCAGGGCTACACCTTC. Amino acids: CATSDSGISSGQGYTF.

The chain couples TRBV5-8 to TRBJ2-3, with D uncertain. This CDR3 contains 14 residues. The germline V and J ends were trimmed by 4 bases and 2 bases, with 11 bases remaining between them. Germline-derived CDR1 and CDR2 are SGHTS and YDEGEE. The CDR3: CASSPRGSTDTQYF. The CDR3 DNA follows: TGTGCCAGCAGCCCGCGCGGTTCCACAGATACGCAGTATTTT.

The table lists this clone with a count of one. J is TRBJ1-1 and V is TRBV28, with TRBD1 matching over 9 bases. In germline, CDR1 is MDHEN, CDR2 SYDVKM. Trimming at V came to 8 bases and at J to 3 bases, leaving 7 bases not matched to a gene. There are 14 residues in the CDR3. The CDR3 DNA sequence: TGTGCCAGCGGGACAGGGAAATGGGACACTGAAGCTTTCTTT. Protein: CASGTGKWDTEAFF.

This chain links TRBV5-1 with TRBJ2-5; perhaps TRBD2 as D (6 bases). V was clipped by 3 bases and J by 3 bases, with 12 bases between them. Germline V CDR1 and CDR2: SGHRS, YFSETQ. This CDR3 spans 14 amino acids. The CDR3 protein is CASSSKWGEETQYF. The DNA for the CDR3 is TGCGCCAGCAGCTCCAAATGGGGGGAAGAGACCCAGTACTTC.

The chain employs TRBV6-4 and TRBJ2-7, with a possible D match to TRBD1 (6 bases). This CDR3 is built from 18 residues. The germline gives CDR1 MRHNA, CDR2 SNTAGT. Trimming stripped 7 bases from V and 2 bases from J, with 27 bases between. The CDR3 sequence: CASTRPDRALTPTYEQYF. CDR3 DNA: TGTGCCAGCACCCGCCCGGACAGAGCCTTAACCCCTACCTACGAGCAGTACTTC.

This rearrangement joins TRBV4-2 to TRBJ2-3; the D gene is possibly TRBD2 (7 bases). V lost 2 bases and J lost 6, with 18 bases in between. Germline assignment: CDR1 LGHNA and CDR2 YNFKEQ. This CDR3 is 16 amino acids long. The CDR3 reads CASSQSITRGGDTQYF. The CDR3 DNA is TGTGCCAGCAGCCAATCTATAACTAGGGGGGGGGATACGCAGTATTTT.

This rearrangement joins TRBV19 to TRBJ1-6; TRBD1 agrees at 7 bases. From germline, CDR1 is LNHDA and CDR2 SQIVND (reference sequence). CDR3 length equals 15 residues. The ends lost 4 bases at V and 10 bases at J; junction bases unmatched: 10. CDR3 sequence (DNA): TGTGCCAGTAGTACCGCTACAGGGGTGGGATCACCCCTCCACTTT. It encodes CASSTATGVGSPLHF.

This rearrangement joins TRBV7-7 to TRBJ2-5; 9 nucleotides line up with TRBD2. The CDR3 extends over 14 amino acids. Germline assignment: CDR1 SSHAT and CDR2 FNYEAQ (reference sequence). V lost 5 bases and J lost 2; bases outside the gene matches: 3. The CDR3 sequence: CASSQRGVQETQYF. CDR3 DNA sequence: TGTGCCAGCAGCCAGCGGGGGGTACAAGAGACCCAGTACTTC.

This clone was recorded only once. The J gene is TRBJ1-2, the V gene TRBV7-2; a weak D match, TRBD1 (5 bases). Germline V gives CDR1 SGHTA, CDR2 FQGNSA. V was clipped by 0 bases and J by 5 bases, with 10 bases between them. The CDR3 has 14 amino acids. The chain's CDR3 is CASSLAGQAYGYTF. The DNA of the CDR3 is TGTGCCAGCAGCTTAGCGGGGCAGGCTTATGGCTACACCTTC.

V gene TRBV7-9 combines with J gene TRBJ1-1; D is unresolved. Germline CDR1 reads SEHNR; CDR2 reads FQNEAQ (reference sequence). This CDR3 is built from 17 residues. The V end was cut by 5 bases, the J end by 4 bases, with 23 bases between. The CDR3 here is CASSPPAKTDRGTEAFF. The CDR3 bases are TGTGCCAGCAGCCCGCCCGCGAAGACTGATAGAGGCACTGAAGCTTTCTTT.

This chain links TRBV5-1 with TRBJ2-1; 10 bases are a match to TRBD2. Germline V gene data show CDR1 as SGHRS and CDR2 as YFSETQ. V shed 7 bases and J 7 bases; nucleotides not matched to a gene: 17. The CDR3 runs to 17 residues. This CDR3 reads CASHRVGSSGSGNEQFF. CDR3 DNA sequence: TGCGCCAGCCATAGGGTTGGGTCTAGCGGGAGTGGAAATGAGCAGTTCTTC.

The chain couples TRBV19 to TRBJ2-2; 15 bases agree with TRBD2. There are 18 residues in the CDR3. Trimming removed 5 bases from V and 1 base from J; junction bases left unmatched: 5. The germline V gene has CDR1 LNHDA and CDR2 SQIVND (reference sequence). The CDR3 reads CASSFPGLAGGNTGELFF. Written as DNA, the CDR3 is TGTGCCAGTAGTTTTCCGGGACTAGCGGGAGGGAACACCGGGGAGCTGTTTTTT.

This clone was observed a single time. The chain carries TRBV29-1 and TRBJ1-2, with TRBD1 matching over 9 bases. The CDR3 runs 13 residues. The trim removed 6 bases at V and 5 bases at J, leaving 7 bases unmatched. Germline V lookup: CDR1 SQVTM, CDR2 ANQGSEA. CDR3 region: CSVLGQGKYGYTF. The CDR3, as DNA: TGCAGCGTCCTCGGACAGGGGAAATATGGCTACACCTTC.